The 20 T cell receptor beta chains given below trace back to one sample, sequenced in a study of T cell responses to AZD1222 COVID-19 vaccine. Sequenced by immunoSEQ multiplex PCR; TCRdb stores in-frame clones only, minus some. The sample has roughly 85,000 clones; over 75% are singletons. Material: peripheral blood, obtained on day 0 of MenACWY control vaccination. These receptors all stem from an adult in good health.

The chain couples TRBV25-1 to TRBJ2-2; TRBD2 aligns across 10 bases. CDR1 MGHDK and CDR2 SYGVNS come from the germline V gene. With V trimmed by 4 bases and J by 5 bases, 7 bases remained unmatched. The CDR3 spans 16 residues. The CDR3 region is CASSGSRTSGTGELFF. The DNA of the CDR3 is TGTGCCAGCAGTGGGTCAAGGACTAGCGGAACCGGGGAGCTGTTTTTT.

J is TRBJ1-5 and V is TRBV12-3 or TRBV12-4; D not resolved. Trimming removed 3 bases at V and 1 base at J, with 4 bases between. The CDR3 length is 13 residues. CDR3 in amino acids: CASSLSSNQPQHF. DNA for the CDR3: TGTGCCAGCAGTTTGTCGAGCAATCAGCCCCAGCATTTT.

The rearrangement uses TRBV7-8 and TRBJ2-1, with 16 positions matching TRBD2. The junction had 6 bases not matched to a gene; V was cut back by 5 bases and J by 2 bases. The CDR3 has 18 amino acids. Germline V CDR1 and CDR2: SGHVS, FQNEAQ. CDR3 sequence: CASSRTGTSGGAYNEQFF. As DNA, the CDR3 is TGTGCCAGCAGCCGGACCGGGACTAGCGGGGGGGCCTACAATGAGCAGTTCTTC.

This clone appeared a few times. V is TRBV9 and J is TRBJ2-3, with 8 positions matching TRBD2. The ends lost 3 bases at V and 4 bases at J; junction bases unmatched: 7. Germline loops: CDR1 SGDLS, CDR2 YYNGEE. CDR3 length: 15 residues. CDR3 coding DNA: TGTGCCAGCAGCGCCGCGGGGGGCTTAGCAGATACGCAGTATTTT. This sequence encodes CASSAAGGLADTQYF. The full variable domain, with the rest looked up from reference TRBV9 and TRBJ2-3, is DSGVTQTPKHLITATGQRVTLRCSPRSGDLSVYWYQQSLDQGLQFLIQYYNGEERAKGNILERFSAQQFPDLHSELNLSSLELGDSALYFCASSAAGGLADTQYFGPGTRLTVL.

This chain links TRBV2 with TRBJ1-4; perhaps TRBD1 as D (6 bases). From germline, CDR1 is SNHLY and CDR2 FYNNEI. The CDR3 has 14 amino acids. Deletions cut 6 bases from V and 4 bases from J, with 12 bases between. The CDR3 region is CASRQGLLNEKLFF. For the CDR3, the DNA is TGTGCCAGCAGGCAGGGGCTCCTTAATGAAAAACTGTTTTTT.

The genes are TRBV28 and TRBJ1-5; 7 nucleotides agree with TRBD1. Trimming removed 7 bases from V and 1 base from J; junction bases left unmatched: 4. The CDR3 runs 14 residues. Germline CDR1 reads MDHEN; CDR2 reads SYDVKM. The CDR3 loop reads CASNSGGSNQPQHF. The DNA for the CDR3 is TGTGCCAGCAACTCAGGGGGAAGCAATCAGCCCCAGCATTTT.

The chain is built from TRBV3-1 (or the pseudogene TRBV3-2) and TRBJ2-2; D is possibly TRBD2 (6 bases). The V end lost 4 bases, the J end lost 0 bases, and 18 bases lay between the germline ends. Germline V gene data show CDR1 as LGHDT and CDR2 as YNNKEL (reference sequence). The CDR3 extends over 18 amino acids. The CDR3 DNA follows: TGTGCCAGCAGCCCCTTCTTTTTGAGCGGGCCGAACACCGGGGAGCTGTTTTTT. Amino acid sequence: CASSPFFLSGPNTGELFF.

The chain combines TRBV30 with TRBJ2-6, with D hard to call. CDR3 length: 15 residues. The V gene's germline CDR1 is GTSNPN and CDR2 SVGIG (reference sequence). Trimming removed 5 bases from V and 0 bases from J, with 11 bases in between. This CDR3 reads CAWRPAPSGANVLTF. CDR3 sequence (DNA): TGTGCCTGGCGGCCCGCCCCCTCTGGGGCCAACGTCCTGACTTTC.

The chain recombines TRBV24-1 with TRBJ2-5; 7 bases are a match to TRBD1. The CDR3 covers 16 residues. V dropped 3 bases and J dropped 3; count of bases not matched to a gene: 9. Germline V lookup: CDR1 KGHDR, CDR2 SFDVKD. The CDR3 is CATSDSPPGQKETQYF. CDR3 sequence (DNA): TGTGCCACCAGTGATAGCCCCCCGGGACAGAAAGAGACCCAGTACTTC.

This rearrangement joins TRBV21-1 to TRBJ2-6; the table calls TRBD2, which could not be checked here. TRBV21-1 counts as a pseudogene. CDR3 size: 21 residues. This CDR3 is CASSNETGLAGGYAGANVLTF. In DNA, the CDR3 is TGTGCCAGCAGCAACGAGACCGGGCTAGCGGGGGGCTACGCCGGGGCCAACGTCCTGACTTTC.

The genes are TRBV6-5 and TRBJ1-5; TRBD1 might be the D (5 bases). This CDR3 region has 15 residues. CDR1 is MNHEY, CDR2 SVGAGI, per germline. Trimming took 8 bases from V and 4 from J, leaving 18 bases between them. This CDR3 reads CASAFGGDGNQPQHF. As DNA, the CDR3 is TGTGCCAGCGCCTTTGGGGGAGACGGGAATCAGCCCCAGCATTTT.

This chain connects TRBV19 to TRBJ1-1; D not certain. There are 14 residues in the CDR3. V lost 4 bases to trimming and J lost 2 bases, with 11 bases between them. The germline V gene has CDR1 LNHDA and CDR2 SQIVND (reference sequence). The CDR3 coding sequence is TGTGCCAGTAGTAATCGAGGGCGAAACACTGAAGCTTTCTTT. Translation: CASSNRGRNTEAFF. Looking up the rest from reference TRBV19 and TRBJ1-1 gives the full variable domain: DGGITQSPKYLFRKEGQNVTLSCEQNLNHDAMYWYRQDPGQGLRLIYYSQIVNDFQKGDIAEGYSVSREKKESFPLTVTSAQKNPTAFYLCASSNRGRNTEAFFGQGTRLTVV.

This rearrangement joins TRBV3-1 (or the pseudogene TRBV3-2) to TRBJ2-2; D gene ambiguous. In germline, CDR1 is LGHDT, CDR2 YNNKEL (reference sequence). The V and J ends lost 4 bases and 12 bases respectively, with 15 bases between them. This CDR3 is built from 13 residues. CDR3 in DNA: TGTGCCAGCAGCCCTCAAACTCGACCTCAGCTGTTTTTT. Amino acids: CASSPQTRPQLFF.

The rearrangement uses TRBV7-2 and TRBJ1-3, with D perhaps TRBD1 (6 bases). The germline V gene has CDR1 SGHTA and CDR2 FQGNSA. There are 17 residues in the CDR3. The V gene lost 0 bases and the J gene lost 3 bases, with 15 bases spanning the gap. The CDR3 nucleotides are TGTGCCAGCAGCTTAGCCGGGCCAGGGGAGAGTGGAAACACCATATATTTT. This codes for CASSLAGPGESGNTIYF.

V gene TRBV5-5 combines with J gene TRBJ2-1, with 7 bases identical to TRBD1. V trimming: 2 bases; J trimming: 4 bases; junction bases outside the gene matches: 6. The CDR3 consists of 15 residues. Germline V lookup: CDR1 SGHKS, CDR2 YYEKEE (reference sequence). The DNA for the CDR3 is TGTGCCAGCAGCTTACAGGGGCAGGAGTACAATGAGCAGTTCTTC. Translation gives CASSLQGQEYNEQFF. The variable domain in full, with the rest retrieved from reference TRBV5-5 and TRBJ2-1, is DAGVTQSPTHLIKTRGQQVTLRCSPISGHKSVSWYQQVLGQGPQFIFQYYEKEERGRGNFPDRFSARQFPNYSSELNVNALLLGDSALYLCASSLQGQEYNEQFFGPGTRLTVL.

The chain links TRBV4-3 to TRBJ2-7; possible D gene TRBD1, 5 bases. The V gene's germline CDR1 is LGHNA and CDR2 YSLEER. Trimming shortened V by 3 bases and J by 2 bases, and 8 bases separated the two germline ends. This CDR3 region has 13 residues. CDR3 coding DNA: TGCGCCAGCAGCCATCGACAGACCTACGAGCAGTACTTC. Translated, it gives CASSHRQTYEQYF.

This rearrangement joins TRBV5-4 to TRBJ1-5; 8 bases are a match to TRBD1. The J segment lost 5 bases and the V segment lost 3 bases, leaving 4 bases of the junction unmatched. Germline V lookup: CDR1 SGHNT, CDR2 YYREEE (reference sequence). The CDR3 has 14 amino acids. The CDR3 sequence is CASSSGGGDQPQHF. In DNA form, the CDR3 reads TGTGCCAGCAGCTCAGGGGGCGGTGATCAGCCCCAGCATTTT.

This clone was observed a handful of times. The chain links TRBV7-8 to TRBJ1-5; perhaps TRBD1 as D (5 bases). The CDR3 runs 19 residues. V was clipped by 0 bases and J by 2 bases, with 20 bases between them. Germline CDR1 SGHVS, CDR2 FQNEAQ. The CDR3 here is CASSLAHGGALSGNQPQHF. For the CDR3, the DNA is TGTGCCAGCAGCTTAGCCCACGGCGGGGCCCTTAGTGGCAATCAGCCCCAGCATTTT.

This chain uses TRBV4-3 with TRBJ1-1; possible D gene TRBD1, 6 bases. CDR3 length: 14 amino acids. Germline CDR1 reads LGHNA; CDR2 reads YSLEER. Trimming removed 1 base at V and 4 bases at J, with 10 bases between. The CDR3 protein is CASSQGQGSTEAFF. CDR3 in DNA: TGCGCCAGCAGCCAAGGCCAGGGGAGCACTGAAGCTTTCTTT.

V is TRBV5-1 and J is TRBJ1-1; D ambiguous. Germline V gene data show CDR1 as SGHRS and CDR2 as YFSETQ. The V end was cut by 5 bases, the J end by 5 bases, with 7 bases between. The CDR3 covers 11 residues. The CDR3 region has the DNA TGCGCCAGCAGATCAGAGACTGAAGCTTTCTTT. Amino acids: CASRSETEAFF. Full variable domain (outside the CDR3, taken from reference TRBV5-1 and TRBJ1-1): KAGVTQTPRYLIKTRGQQVTLSCSPISGHRSVSWYQQTPGQGLQFLFEYFSETQRNKGNFPGRFSGRQFSNSRSEMNVSTLELGDSALYLCASRSETEAFFGQGTRLTVV.